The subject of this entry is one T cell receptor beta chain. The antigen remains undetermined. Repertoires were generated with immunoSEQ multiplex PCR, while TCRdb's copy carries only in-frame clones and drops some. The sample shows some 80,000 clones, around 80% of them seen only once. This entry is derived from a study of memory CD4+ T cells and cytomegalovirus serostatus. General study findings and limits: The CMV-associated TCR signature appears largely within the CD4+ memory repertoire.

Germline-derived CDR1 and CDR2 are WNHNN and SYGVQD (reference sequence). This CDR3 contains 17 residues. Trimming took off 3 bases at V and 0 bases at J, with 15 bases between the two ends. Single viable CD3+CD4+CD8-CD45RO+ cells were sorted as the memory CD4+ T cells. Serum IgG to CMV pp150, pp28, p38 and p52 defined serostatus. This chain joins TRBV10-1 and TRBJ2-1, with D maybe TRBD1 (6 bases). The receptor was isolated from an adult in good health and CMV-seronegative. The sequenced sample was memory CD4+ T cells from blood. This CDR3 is CASSESRQATSYNEQFF. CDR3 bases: TGCGCCAGCAGTGAATCACGACAGGCTACCTCCTACAATGAGCAGTTCTTC.